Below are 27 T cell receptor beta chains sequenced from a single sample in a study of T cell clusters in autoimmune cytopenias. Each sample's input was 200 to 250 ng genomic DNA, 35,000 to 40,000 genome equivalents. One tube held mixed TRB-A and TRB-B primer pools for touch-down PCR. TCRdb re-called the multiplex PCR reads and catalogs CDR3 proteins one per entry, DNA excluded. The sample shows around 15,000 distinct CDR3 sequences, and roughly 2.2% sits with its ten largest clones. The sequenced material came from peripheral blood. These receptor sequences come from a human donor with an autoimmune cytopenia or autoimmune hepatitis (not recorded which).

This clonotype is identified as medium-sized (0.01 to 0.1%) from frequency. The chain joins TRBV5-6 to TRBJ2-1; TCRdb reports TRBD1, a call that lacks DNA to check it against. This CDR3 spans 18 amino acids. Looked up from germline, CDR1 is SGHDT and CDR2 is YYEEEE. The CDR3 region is CASSFRDRDGASYNEQFF.

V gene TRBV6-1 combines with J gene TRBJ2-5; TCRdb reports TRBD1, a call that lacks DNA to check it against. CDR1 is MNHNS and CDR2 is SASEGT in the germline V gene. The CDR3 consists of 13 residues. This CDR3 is CASNSGTEETQYF.

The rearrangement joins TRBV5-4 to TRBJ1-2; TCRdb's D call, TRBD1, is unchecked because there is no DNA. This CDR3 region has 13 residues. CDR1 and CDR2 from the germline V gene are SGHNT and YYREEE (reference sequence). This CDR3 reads CASEDQGPYGYTF.

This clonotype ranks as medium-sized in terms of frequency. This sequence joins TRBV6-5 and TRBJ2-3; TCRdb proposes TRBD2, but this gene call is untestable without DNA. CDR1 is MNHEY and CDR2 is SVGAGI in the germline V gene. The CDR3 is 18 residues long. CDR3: CASSYSSLREGSTDTQYF.

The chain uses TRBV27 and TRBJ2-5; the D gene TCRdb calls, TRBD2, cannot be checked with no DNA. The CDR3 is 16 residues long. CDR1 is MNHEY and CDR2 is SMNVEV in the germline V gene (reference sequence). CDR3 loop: CASMGLAGGIQETQYF.

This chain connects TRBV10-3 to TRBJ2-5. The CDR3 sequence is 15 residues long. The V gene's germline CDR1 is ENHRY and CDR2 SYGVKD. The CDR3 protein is CAISEGGLIQETQYF.

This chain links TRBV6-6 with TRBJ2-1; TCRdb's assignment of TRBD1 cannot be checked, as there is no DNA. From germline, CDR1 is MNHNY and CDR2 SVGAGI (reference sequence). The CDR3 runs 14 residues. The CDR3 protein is CASHSGPSYNEQFF.

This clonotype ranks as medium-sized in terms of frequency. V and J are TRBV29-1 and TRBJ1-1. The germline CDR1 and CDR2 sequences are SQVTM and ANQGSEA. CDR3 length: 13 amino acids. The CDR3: CSVEGRVNTEAFF. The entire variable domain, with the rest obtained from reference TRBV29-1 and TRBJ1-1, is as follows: SAVISQKPSRDICQRGTSLTIQCQVDSQVTMMFWYRQQPGQSLTLIATANQGSEATYESGFVIDKFPISRPNLTFSTLTVSNMSPEDSSIYLCSVEGRVNTEAFFGQGTRLTVV.

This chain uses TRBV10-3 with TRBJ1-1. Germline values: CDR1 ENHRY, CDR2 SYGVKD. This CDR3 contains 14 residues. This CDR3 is CAISDRHPNTEAFF.

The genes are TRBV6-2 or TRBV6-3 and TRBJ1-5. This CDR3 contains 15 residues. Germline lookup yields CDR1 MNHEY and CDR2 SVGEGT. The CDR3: CASSQGQASNQPQHF.

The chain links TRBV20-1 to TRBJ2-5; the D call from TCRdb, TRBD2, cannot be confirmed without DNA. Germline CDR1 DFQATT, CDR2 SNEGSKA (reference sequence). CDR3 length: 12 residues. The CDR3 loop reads CSAQRGEGTQYF.

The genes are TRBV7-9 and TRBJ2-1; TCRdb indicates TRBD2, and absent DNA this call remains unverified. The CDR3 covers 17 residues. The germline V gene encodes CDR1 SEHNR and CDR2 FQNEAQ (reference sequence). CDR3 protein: CASSPGTSGTLYNEQFF. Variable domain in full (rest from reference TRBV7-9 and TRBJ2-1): DTGVSQNPRHKITKRGQNVTFRCDPISEHNRLYWYRQTLGQGPEFLTYFQNEAQLEKSRLLSDRFSAERPKGSFSTLEIQRTEQGDSAMYLCASSPGTSGTLYNEQFFGPGTRLTVL.

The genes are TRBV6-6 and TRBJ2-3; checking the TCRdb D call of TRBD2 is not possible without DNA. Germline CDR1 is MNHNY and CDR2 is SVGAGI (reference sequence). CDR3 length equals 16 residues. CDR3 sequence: CASSYETWGALDTQYF.

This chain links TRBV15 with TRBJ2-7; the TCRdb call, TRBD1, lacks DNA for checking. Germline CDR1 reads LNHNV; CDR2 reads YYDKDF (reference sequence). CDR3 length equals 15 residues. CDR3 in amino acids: CATSRDRDRGSEQYF.

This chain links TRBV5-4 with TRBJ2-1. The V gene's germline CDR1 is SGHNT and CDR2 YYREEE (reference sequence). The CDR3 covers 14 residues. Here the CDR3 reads CASSLGSGGNEQFF.

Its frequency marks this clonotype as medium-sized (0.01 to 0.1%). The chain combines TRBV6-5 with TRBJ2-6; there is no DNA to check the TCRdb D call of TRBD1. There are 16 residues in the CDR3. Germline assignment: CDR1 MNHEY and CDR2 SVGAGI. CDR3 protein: CASSYLRARGANVLTF.

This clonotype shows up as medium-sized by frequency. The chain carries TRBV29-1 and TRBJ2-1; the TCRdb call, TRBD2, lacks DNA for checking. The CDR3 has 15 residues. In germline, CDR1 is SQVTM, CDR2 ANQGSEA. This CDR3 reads CSALTWSLAGGEQFF.

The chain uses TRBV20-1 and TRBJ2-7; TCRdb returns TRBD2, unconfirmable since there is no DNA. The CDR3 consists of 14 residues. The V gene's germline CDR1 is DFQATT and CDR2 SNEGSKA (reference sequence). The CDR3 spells CSAGGLAFVGEQYF.

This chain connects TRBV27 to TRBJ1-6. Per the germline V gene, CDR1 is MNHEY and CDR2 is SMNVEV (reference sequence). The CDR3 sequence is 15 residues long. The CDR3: CASSPRHANNSPLHF.

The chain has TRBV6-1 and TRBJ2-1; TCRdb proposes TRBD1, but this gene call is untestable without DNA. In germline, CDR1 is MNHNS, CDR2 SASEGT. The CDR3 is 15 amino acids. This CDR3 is CASRGSTSAYNEQFF.

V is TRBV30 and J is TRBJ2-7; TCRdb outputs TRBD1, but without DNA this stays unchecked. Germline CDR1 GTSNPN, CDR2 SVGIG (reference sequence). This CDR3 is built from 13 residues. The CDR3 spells CAWTPTGAGEQYF. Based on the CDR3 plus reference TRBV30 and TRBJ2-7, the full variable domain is SQTIHQWPATLVQPVGSPLSLECTVEGTSNPNLYWYRQAAGRGLQLLFYSVGIGQISSEVPQNLSASRPQDRQFILSSKKLLLSDSGFYLCAWTPTGAGEQYFGPGTRLTVT.

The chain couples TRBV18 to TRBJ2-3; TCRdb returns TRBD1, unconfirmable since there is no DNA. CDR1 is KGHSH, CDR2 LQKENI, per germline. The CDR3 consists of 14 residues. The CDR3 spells CASSQDSLADTQYF.

The CDR3 spells CASRTGEAHYGYTF. This chain joins TRBV6-1 and TRBJ1-2; TCRdb selects TRBD1, and the lack of DNA leaves this call unchecked. Germline assignment: CDR1 MNHNS and CDR2 SASEGT. The length of the CDR3 is 14 residues.

CDR3 amino acids: CASSPPVGRPQYF. The rearrangement links TRBV27 to TRBJ2-5; TCRdb's D call of TRBD2 is untestable without DNA. This CDR3 is built from 13 residues. CDR1 and CDR2 (germline): MNHEY, SMNVEV (reference sequence).

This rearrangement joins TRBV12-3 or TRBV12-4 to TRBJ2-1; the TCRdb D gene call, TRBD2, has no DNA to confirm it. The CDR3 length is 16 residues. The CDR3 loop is CASSSPGGRARNEQFF.

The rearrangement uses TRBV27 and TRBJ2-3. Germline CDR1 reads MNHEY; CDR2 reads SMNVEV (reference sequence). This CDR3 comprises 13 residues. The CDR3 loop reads CASSFASTDTQYF.

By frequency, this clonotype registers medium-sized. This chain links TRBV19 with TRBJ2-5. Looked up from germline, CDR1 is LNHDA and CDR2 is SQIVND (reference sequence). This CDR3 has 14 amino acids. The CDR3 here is CASSIEGVGETQYF.